The 29 T cell receptor beta chains listed next were all sequenced from one sample in a study of cytomegalovirus exposure and HLA in healthy donors. Use of 60 Vbeta and 13 Jbeta primers characterized the PCR. Produced via immunoSEQ multiplex PCR; TCRdb's table is partial and in-frame only. The data contain approximately 65,000 clones, 55% to 75% of them seen just once; the ten biggest clones take up less than 20%. Sequencing used PBMCs. The receptor set was obtained from a man in his forties in good health and CMV-seropositive.

This chain links TRBV4-3 with TRBJ2-5; 12 nucleotides match TRBD1. The CDR3 is made up of 13 amino acids. CDR1 LGHNA and CDR2 YSLEER come from the germline V gene. The junction had 5 bases not matched to a gene; V was cut back by 4 bases and J by 11 bases. DNA for the CDR3: TGCGCCAGCAGCCGGGACAGGGGGCGTGAGCAGTACTTC. Translating it yields CASSRDRGREQYF.

The V call is TRBV5-6, the J call TRBJ2-5; no firm D call. The better agreement between TRBJ2-7 and the DNA end casts doubt on the J call. Germline V CDR1 and CDR2: SGHDT, YYEEEE. This CDR3 has 14 amino acids. CDR3 coding DNA: TGTGCCAGCAGCTTTCGTCGAGCCTCCTACGAGCAGTACTTC. This codes for CASSFRRASYEQYF.

This chain connects TRBV30 to TRBJ2-7; a possible D gene is TRBD2 (7 bases). With 0 bases removed from V and 12 bases from J, the gap between germline ends came to 15 bases. This CDR3 spans 12 amino acids. The germline gives CDR1 GTSNPN, CDR2 SVGIG (reference sequence). The CDR3 is CAWSVSGGGGYF. In DNA form, the CDR3 reads TGTGCCTGGAGTGTAAGCGGAGGGGGGGGGTACTTC.

This chain connects TRBV27 to TRBJ1-2; 9 positions match TRBD1. The trim removed 3 bases at V and 2 bases at J, leaving 7 bases unmatched. Looked up from germline, CDR1 is MNHEY and CDR2 is SMNVEV (reference sequence). This CDR3 is built from 16 residues. The CDR3 reads CASSFRPGQGNYGYTF. The CDR3 bases are TGTGCCAGCAGTTTCCGGCCGGGACAGGGCAACTATGGCTACACCTTC.

The rearrangement links TRBV4-1 to TRBJ2-7; no clear D. The ends were cut back, 6 bases at V and 3 bases at J, with 12 bases in the middle. Per germline, CDR1 MGHRA and CDR2 YSYEKL. The CDR3 covers 13 residues. The CDR3 here is CASRSPGHYEQYF. The CDR3 nucleotides read TGCGCCAGCAGATCTCCTGGGCACTACGAGCAGTACTTC.

The chain has TRBV30 and TRBJ1-1; a possible D gene is TRBD1 (6 bases). The V end was cut by 2 bases, the J end by 5 bases, with 18 bases between. Germline V gives CDR1 GTSNPN, CDR2 SVGIG (reference sequence). The CDR3 contains 15 residues. Here the CDR3 reads CAWSRGKVTRTEAFF. The CDR3, as DNA: TGTGCCTGGAGTAGGGGGAAAGTAACAAGGACTGAAGCTTTCTTT. Filled out from reference TRBV30 and TRBJ1-1, the complete variable domain reads SQTIHQWPATLVQPVGSPLSLECTVEGTSNPNLYWYRQAAGRGLQLLFYSVGIGQISSEVPQNLSASRPQDRQFILSSKKLLLSDSGFYLCAWSRGKVTRTEAFFGQGTRLTVV.

V and J are TRBV7-2 and TRBJ1-5, with D hard to call. Trimming pared 2 bases from V and 0 bases from J, leaving 5 bases between. The CDR3 length is 14 residues. Per the germline V gene, CDR1 is SGHTA and CDR2 is FQGNSA. CDR3 DNA sequence: TGTGCCAGCAGCTTATTTAGTAGCAATCAGCCCCAGCATTTT. It encodes CASSLFSSNQPQHF.

This clone was seen only a few times. The rearrangement joins TRBV27 to TRBJ1-5; 12 bases fit TRBD1. The CDR3 totals 18 residues. CDR1 is MNHEY and CDR2 is SMNVEV in the germline V gene (reference sequence). The V segment lost 2 bases and the J segment 6 bases; nucleotides outside the gene matches: 11. The CDR3 nucleotides are TGTGCCAGCAGTTTAACCCCCGGGACAGGGGGCAGGGTTCAGCCCCAGCATTTT. This codes for CASSLTPGTGGRVQPQHF.

As for this clone: The same CDR3 can be traced to other DNA sequences in this sample. For the CDR3, the DNA is TGTGCCAGCAGCTTGGACAGAGGAAATGAGCAGTTCTTC. Its protein is CASSLDRGNEQFF. The J gene is TRBJ2-1, the V gene TRBV11-2, with D possibly being TRBD1 (6 bases). CDR3 length: 13 residues. V lost 3 bases, J lost 7 bases, and 10 bases lay in between. Germline CDR1 SGHAT, CDR2 FQNNGV.

V gene TRBV6-1 combines with J gene TRBJ2-7; perhaps TRBD1 as D (6 bases). This CDR3 is built from 13 residues. V was clipped by 7 bases and J by 3 bases, with 13 bases between them. The V gene's germline CDR1 is MNHNS and CDR2 SASEGT. CDR3 bases: TGTGCCAGCACCGGTGGGACAATCTACGAGCAGTACTTC. Translated: CASTGGTIYEQYF.

This clone appeared many times. The CDR3 DNA reads as TGTGCCAGCGGGGGTCAGGGGATCTACGAGCAGTACTTC. This translates into CASGGQGIYEQYF. The V call is TRBV2, the J call TRBJ2-7, with D perhaps matching TRBD1 (6 bases). Germline loops: CDR1 SNHLY, CDR2 FYNNEI. There are 13 residues in the CDR3. V was trimmed by 8 bases and J by 3 bases, leaving 14 bases between them.

The J gene is TRBJ2-2, the V gene TRBV5-4; TRBD2 agrees at 8 bases. The J segment lost 7 bases and the V segment lost 4 bases, leaving 9 bases of the junction unmatched. The CDR3 consists of 15 residues. The germline gives CDR1 SGHNT, CDR2 YYREEE (reference sequence). The CDR3 sequence: CASSREGSLGGELFF. CDR3 nucleotides: TGTGCCAGCAGCCGGGAGGGGTCTCTAGGCGGGGAGCTGTTTTTT.

The table lists this clone with a count of one. The chain is built from TRBV7-2 and TRBJ2-1, with TRBD2 matching 15 bases. Germline loops: CDR1 SGHTA, CDR2 FQGNSA. CDR3 length: 16 amino acids. J lost 9 bases, V lost 5 bases, and 8 bases had no gene match. The CDR3 reads CASSQGGLAGGLEQFF. For the CDR3, the DNA is TGTGCCAGCAGCCAAGGGGGACTAGCGGGAGGTCTTGAGCAGTTCTTC.

This clone was detected a few times. The rearrangement links TRBV2 to TRBJ2-3; TRBD2 aligns across 8 bases. In germline, CDR1 is SNHLY, CDR2 FYNNEI. CDR3 length equals 13 residues. V shed 6 bases and J 3 bases; nucleotides not matched to a gene: 2. CDR3 sequence (DNA): TGTGCCAGCAGGATAGCGGGGACAGATACGCAGTATTTT. Amino acid sequence: CASRIAGTDTQYF.

The chain employs TRBV19 and TRBJ2-1; TRBD2 agrees at 12 bases. The CDR3 is 16 residues long. Germline-derived CDR1 and CDR2 are LNHDA and SQIVND (reference sequence). V lost 7 bases and J lost 5; bases outside the gene matches: 9. The DNA for the CDR3 is TGTGCCAGTACCCTAGCGGGAGGGAGTTCCAACAATGAGCAGTTCTTC. Translated: CASTLAGGSSNNEQFF.

CDR3 amino acids: CASSGANKYNEQFF. CDR3 nucleotide sequence: TGTGCCAGCAGTGGGGCGAACAAATACAATGAGCAGTTCTTC. The chain combines TRBV6-5 with TRBJ2-1, with D maybe TRBD1 (5 bases). CDR3 size: 14 residues. CDR1 and CDR2 from the germline V gene are MNHEY and SVGAGI. V shed 5 bases and J shed 4 bases, with 12 bases lying between them.

The chain employs TRBV2 and TRBJ1-2; tentatively, D is TRBD1 (5 bases). The V gene lost 8 bases and the J gene lost 3 bases, with 13 bases spanning the gap. Germline CDR1 and CDR2: SNHLY and FYNNEI. This CDR3 has 13 amino acids. The DNA of the CDR3 is TGTGCCAGCGGGGAGGACAACTACTATGGCTACACCTTC. Its protein product is CASGEDNYYGYTF.

V and J are TRBV7-2 and TRBJ2-7; the D gene is possibly TRBD1 (5 bases). Germline CDR1 SGHTA, CDR2 FQGNSA. This CDR3 is 14 amino acids long. The V end was cut by 1 base, the J end by 5 bases, with 12 bases between. DNA for the CDR3: TGTGCCAGCAGCTTAGTTCCAGGGCTCCACGAGCAGTACTTC. It translates to CASSLVPGLHEQYF.

The chain couples TRBV5-1 to TRBJ2-3; TRBD1 is a possible D gene (5 bases). The V and J ends lost 0 bases and 0 bases respectively, with 5 bases between them. From germline, CDR1 is SGHRS and CDR2 YFSETQ. CDR3 length equals 14 residues. CDR3 region: CASSLGQSTDTQYF. The CDR3 DNA reads TGCGCCAGCAGCTTGGGACAGAGCACAGATACGCAGTATTTT.

CDR3 in amino acids: CASSELAGGANGYTF. The CDR3 bases are TGTGCCAGCAGTGAATTGGCAGGGGGCGCGAATGGCTACACCTTC. The gene calls are TRBV6-1 and TRBJ1-2; 8 bases are a match to TRBD1. V dropped 2 bases and J dropped 6; count of bases not matched to a gene: 8. This CDR3 contains 15 residues. Germline CDR1 reads MNHNS; CDR2 reads SASEGT.

The rearrangement links TRBV7-2 to TRBJ2-7; 7 bases are shared with TRBD2. CDR1 is SGHTA, CDR2 FQGNSA, per germline. The V segment lost 1 base and the J segment 6 bases; nucleotides outside the gene matches: 3. CDR3 length: 13 amino acids. This chain's CDR3 is CASSLGGSFEQYF. The DNA for the CDR3 is TGTGCCAGCAGCTTAGGCGGGAGTTTCGAGCAGTACTTC.

The chain uses TRBV5-1 and TRBJ2-1; 7 nucleotides align to TRBD1. In germline, CDR1 is SGHRS, CDR2 YFSETQ. The CDR3 runs to 14 residues. V was clipped by 4 bases and J by 6 bases; unmatched bases: 7. The CDR3 DNA reads TGCGCCAGCAGCCCAACAGGGGAAGGCAATGAGCAGTTCTTC. Protein product: CASSPTGEGNEQFF.

The chain is built from TRBV19 and TRBJ2-3; the match to TRBD1 covers 9 bases. The CDR3 covers 16 residues. Per the germline V gene, CDR1 is LNHDA and CDR2 is SQIVND (reference sequence). The junction had 8 bases not matched to a gene; V was cut back by 6 bases and J by 1 base. The CDR3 coding sequence is TGTGCCAGTAGCCGGACAGGGGCCGTGGGCACAGATACGCAGTATTTT. It yields the protein CASSRTGAVGTDTQYF. The full variable domain, completed using reference TRBV19 and TRBJ2-3, is DGGITQSPKYLFRKEGQNVTLSCEQNLNHDAMYWYRQDPGQGLRLIYYSQIVNDFQKGDIAEGYSVSREKKESFPLTVTSAQKNPTAFYLCASSRTGAVGTDTQYFGPGTRLTVL.

The genes are TRBV27 and TRBJ1-1, with 9 bases aligning to TRBD1. The V and J ends lost 5 bases and 6 bases, in that order; junction bases with no gene match: 10. Germline lookup yields CDR1 MNHEY and CDR2 SMNVEV (reference sequence). The CDR3 spans 15 residues. The CDR3 bases are TGTGCCAGCAGTACGAGGGACAGGGTTGTGTCTGAAGCTTTCTTT. It encodes CASSTRDRVVSEAFF.

This chain links TRBV7-9 with TRBJ1-1, with a tentative D call TRBD1 (5 bases). CDR3 length equals 15 residues. Germline V gene lookup returns CDR1 SEHNR and CDR2 FQNEAQ (reference sequence). V lost 5 bases and J 3 bases, leaving 16 bases between the germline ends. The CDR3 bases are TGTGCCAGCAGCCGTGGGGGGGTAAGGGACACTGAAGCTTTCTTT. This sequence encodes CASSRGGVRDTEAFF. Full variable domain (missing parts from reference TRBV7-9 and TRBJ1-1): DTGVSQNPRHKITKRGQNVTFRCDPISEHNRLYWYRQTLGQGPEFLTYFQNEAQLEKSRLLSDRFSAERPKGSFSTLEIQRTEQGDSAMYLCASSRGGVRDTEAFFGQGTRLTVV.

The chain couples TRBV2 to TRBJ1-1, with TRBD1 as a possible D gene (6 bases). The CDR3 is made up of 13 amino acids. Germline assignment: CDR1 SNHLY and CDR2 FYNNEI. Trimming shortened V by 4 bases and J by 4 bases, and 10 bases separated the two germline ends. CDR3: CASSAGAGTEAFF. As DNA, the CDR3 is TGTGCCAGCAGTGCAGGGGCCGGCACTGAAGCTTTCTTT.

The chain recombines TRBV2 with TRBJ2-5; 13 bases are a match to TRBD2. Germline-derived CDR1 and CDR2 are SNHLY and FYNNEI. The CDR3 length is 18 residues. J lost 6 bases, V lost 6 bases, and 16 bases had no gene match. The chain's CDR3 is CASSQPPPTSGRAKTQYF. The CDR3 bases are TGTGCCAGCAGCCAACCACCTCCCACTAGCGGGAGGGCGAAGACCCAGTACTTC.

The chain links TRBV30 to TRBJ2-2, with 10 bases lining up with TRBD1. The germline gives CDR1 GTSNPN, CDR2 SVGIG (reference sequence). The CDR3 covers 15 residues. Unmatched junction bases numbered 1, after V lost 0 bases and J lost 3 bases. This CDR3 is CAWSVGTGDTGELFF. Written as DNA, the CDR3 is TGTGCCTGGAGTGTCGGGACAGGGGACACCGGGGAGCTGTTTTTT. The entire variable domain, with the rest obtained from reference TRBV30 and TRBJ2-2, is as follows: SQTIHQWPATLVQPVGSPLSLECTVEGTSNPNLYWYRQAAGRGLQLLFYSVGIGQISSEVPQNLSASRPQDRQFILSSKKLLLSDSGFYLCAWSVGTGDTGELFFGEGSRLTVL.

This clone has a handful of counts. The chain carries TRBV2 and TRBJ1-1; tentatively, D is TRBD1 (5 bases). V lost 7 bases and J lost 3, with 12 bases in between. The CDR3 loop spans 13 amino acids. From germline, CDR1 is SNHLY and CDR2 FYNNEI. CDR3 region: CASTLETDTEAFF. CDR3 coding DNA: TGTGCCAGCACCCTCGAGACAGACACTGAAGCTTTCTTT.